These 25 T cell receptor beta chains share one sample of origin, sequenced in a study of blood T cell repertoires in COVID-19. The assay was immunoSEQ multiplex PCR, and TCRdb's table has in-frame clones only and misses some. The profile shows 250,000 to 350,000 clones, 75% to 90% of them singletons. What was sequenced was peripheral blood. The receptor set was obtained from a woman younger than 45 who had recovered from COVID-19.

V is TRBV3-1 (or the pseudogene TRBV3-2) and J is TRBJ1-5; no clear D gene. V was cut by 0 bases and J by 6 bases, with 12 bases left in between. The germline V gene encodes CDR1 LGHDT and CDR2 YNNKEL (reference sequence). The CDR3 consists of 15 residues. The DNA for the CDR3 is TGTGCCAGCAGCCAAGATCGGGGTGGGAGTCAGCCCCAGCATTTT. Encoded protein: CASSQDRGGSQPQHF.

The rearrangement uses TRBV4-1 and TRBJ1-1; 8 bases agree with TRBD1. Germline trimming cut 4 bases from V and 4 bases from J; bases unmatched to any gene: 11. The CDR3 length is 16 residues. Per the germline V gene, CDR1 is MGHRA and CDR2 is YSYEKL. CDR3 bases: TGCGCCAGCAGCCCCAGGGGGCGGGGGATCGGCACTGAAGCTTTCTTT. Protein product: CASSPRGRGIGTEAFF.

This chain uses TRBV12-5 with TRBJ2-6, with D possibly matching TRBD2 (7 bases). Germline V gene sequence: CDR1 LGHNT, CDR2 FRNRAP. This CDR3 has 20 residues. V dropped 5 bases and J dropped 1 base, with 24 bases sitting between them. CDR3 protein: CASGLLGAGAIRSGANVLTF. In DNA, the CDR3 is TGTGCTAGTGGTCTCCTCGGGGCGGGGGCAATTCGGTCTGGGGCCAACGTCCTGACTTTC. The variable domain in full, completed from reference TRBV12-5 and TRBJ2-6, reads DARVTQTPRHKVTEMGQEVTMRCQPILGHNTVFWYRQTMMQGLELLAYFRNRAPLDDSGMPKDRFSAEMPDATLATLKIQPSEPRDSAVYFCASGLLGAGAIRSGANVLTFGAGSRLTVL.

CDR3 in DNA: TGTGCCAGCAGCCAAGACAGGGGGCCCTTCTACGAGCAGTACTTC. This codes for CASSQDRGPFYEQYF. The chain uses TRBV4-2 and TRBJ2-7; 8 bases match TRBD1. Trimming removed 0 bases from V and 3 bases from J; junction bases left unmatched: 4. Germline V gene data show CDR1 as LGHNA and CDR2 as YNFKEQ. The CDR3 consists of 15 residues.

The chain joins TRBV20-1 to TRBJ2-4, with 10 bases identical to TRBD2. Trimming removed 3 bases from V and 15 bases from J; junction bases left unmatched: 5. Germline loops: CDR1 DFQATT, CDR2 SNEGSKA (reference sequence). The CDR3 runs to 11 residues. The CDR3 is CSARSSGSPYF. CDR3 coding DNA: TGCAGTGCTAGGTCTAGCGGGAGCCCGTACTTC.

This chain connects TRBV11-1 to TRBJ2-2; D uncertain. V lost 1 base, J lost 3 bases, and 6 bases lay in between. CDR3 length equals 14 residues. Germline V CDR1 and CDR2: SGHAT, FQDESV (reference sequence). In nucleotides, the CDR3 is TGTGCCAGCAGCTTAGACCGGGACACCGGGGAGCTGTTTTTT. Its protein is CASSLDRDTGELFF.

This clone was seen only a few times. The V and J genes are TRBV5-4 and TRBJ1-2; D gene unclear. The ends were cut back, 0 bases at V and 7 bases at J, with 7 bases in the middle. CDR1 SGHNT and CDR2 YYREEE come from the germline V gene (reference sequence). The CDR3 spans 12 residues. Here the CDR3 reads CASSLARGGYTF. The CDR3 DNA is TGTGCCAGCAGCTTGGCCAGAGGTGGCTACACCTTC.

This clone was seen once. The CDR3 nucleotides read TGTGCCAGCTCACCGGAATGGACAGAGGCTTCGCCTTACGAGCAGTACTTC. It codes for CASSPEWTEASPYEQYF. This chain uses TRBV18 with TRBJ2-7; perhaps TRBD1 as D (6 bases). Germline V gives CDR1 KGHSH, CDR2 LQKENI. The CDR3 spans 17 residues. V was cut by 3 bases and J by 4 bases, with 22 bases left in between.

The chain uses TRBV5-4 and TRBJ2-7; tentatively, D is TRBD2 (7 bases). Trimming cost V 1 base and J 3 bases, with 14 bases left between them. This CDR3 spans 15 amino acids. Germline V lookup: CDR1 SGHNT, CDR2 YYREEE (reference sequence). CDR3 protein: CASSLKGGDGYEQYF. The CDR3, as DNA: TGTGCCAGCAGCTTGAAGGGGGGGGATGGCTACGAGCAGTACTTC.

V usage is TRBV5-6 and J usage is TRBJ2-7; D may be TRBD2 (5 bases). This CDR3 contains 16 residues. Germline CDR1 is SGHDT and CDR2 is YYEEEE. Trimming took off 0 bases at V and 2 bases at J, with 15 bases between the two ends. The CDR3 loop reads CASSLADGVSAYEQYF. For the CDR3, the DNA is TGTGCCAGCAGCTTGGCAGACGGGGTTTCCGCCTACGAGCAGTACTTC.

The chain is built from TRBV21-1 and TRBJ2-3; TRBD2, the table's D call, lacks a check against the DNA. TRBV21-1 is marked as a pseudogene. The CDR3 has 18 amino acids. In DNA form, the CDR3 reads TGTGCCAGCAGCAAAAAGGATACAGCGGGAGTGTCGGCAGATACGCAGTATTTT. Residues: CASSKKDTAGVSADTQYF.

V and J are TRBV5-4 and TRBJ2-2; D is perhaps TRBD2 (5 bases). Trimming cost V 4 bases and J 8 bases, with 24 bases left between them. Germline CDR1 SGHNT, CDR2 YYREEE (reference sequence). The CDR3 extends over 17 amino acids. CDR3 nucleotides: TGTGCCAGCAGCCCCCCCGGTACTTTAGGTAGCGCGGGGGAGCTGTTTTTT. It codes for CASSPPGTLGSAGELFF.

This clone was recorded once. The genes are TRBV6-5 and TRBJ1-2, with D possibly TRBD1 on 6 matching bases. The CDR3 is made up of 13 amino acids. With 7 bases removed from V and 8 bases from J, the gap between germline ends came to 17 bases. The germline V gene encodes CDR1 MNHEY and CDR2 SVGAGI. This CDR3 reads CASTSRAGEGYTF. As DNA, the CDR3 is TGTGCCAGCACGAGCAGGGCAGGGGAAGGCTACACCTTC.

This clone was counted once. CDR3 sequence reads: CASSLGTAKQYF. The CDR3 nucleotides read TGTGCCAGCAGTTTAGGGACAGCAAAGCAGTACTTC. The rearrangement uses TRBV12-3 or TRBV12-4 and TRBJ2-7; D is perhaps TRBD1 (6 bases). The CDR3 has 12 residues. Trimming cost V 1 base and J 8 bases, with 9 bases left between them.

The V call is TRBV15, the J call TRBJ1-2, with unresolved D. The length of the CDR3 is 15 residues. Germline V gene data show CDR1 as LNHNV and CDR2 as YYDKDF (reference sequence). Trimming removed 0 bases at V and 3 bases at J, with 11 bases between. CDR3: CATSRERSDYYGYTF. In DNA form, the CDR3 reads TGTGCCACCAGCAGAGAGAGGTCAGACTACTATGGCTACACCTTC.

The J gene is TRBJ2-2, the V gene TRBV28; D is possibly TRBD2 (7 bases). Germline lookup yields CDR1 MDHEN and CDR2 SYDVKM. V gave up 8 bases and J gave up 5 bases, with 18 bases separating them. This CDR3 contains 15 residues. In DNA, the CDR3 is TGTGCCAGCGAAAGGCCGGGGGGCAGGACCGGGGAGCTGTTTTTT. Amino acids: CASERPGGRTGELFF.

The chain couples TRBV6-5 to TRBJ2-7; TRBD1 aligns across 10 bases. Per the germline V gene, CDR1 is MNHEY and CDR2 is SVGAGI. This CDR3 contains 16 residues. V shed 0 bases and J 5 bases; nucleotides not matched to a gene: 7. The CDR3 loop reads CASSYSRDRGGDEQYF. The CDR3 DNA follows: TGTGCCAGCAGTTACTCTCGGGACAGGGGAGGGGACGAGCAGTACTTC.

V is TRBV3-1 (or the pseudogene TRBV3-2) and J is TRBJ2-1, with 11 bases lining up with TRBD2. Germline V lookup: CDR1 LGHDT, CDR2 YNNKEL (reference sequence). Trimming removed 1 base from V and 7 bases from J; junction bases left unmatched: 6. There are 16 residues in the CDR3. The CDR3 nucleotides read TGTGCCAGCAGCCAAGTTAGCGGGAGGGCCTCAAATGAGCAGTTCTTC. Residues: CASSQVSGRASNEQFF.

The chain links TRBV7-9 to TRBJ1-2; 7 bases line up with TRBD1. Germline V gene lookup returns CDR1 SEHNR and CDR2 FQNEAQ (reference sequence). The CDR3 covers 16 residues. V was clipped by 0 bases and J by 1 base; unmatched bases: 5. CDR3 residues: CASSLAGTENNYGYTF. The CDR3, as DNA: TGTGCCAGCAGCTTAGCCGGGACAGAAAATAACTATGGCTACACCTTC.

The rearrangement links TRBV9 to TRBJ2-5, with TRBD2 as a possible D gene (6 bases). Germline assignment: CDR1 SGDLS and CDR2 YYNGEE. Trimming cost V 3 bases and J 5 bases, with 11 bases left between them. The CDR3 has 13 amino acids. The CDR3 DNA reads as TGTGCCAGCAGCGGGACGGCGGGGGAGACCCAGTACTTC. Its protein is CASSGTAGETQYF.

The chain couples TRBV5-5 to TRBJ1-1, with 10 bases lining up with TRBD1. Losses at the gene ends were 4 bases for V and 5 bases for J; bases not matched to a gene: 14. Germline V gene sequence: CDR1 SGHKS, CDR2 YYEKEE (reference sequence). This CDR3 comprises 17 residues. CDR3: CASSLLSVLGQGTEAFF. CDR3 nucleotide sequence: TGTGCCAGCAGCCTATTAAGTGTTTTGGGACAGGGGACTGAAGCTTTCTTT.

In its sample, this clone was seen once. In DNA, the CDR3 is TGTGCCTGGAGTGAAGGGGCGGGGTGGACTGAAGCTTTCTTT. Translation gives CAWSEGAGWTEAFF. J is TRBJ1-1 and V is TRBV30; perhaps TRBD1 as D (5 bases). The V gene lost 1 base and the J gene lost 5 bases, with 14 bases spanning the gap. The CDR3 sequence is 14 residues long. In germline, CDR1 is GTSNPN, CDR2 SVGIG (reference sequence).

The V and J genes are TRBV21-1 and TRBJ2-5; TRBD1 is the table's D call, not checked against the DNA. TRBV21-1 is annotated as a pseudogene. The CDR3 contains 15 residues. The CDR3 DNA sequence: TGTGCCAGCAGCACTGGGGGCCCTACATTGGAGACCCAGTACTTC. The encoded protein is CASSTGGPTLETQYF.

This chain joins TRBV9 and TRBJ2-1, with D unclear. Trimming removed 3 bases from V and 3 bases from J, with 7 bases in between. This CDR3 contains 13 residues. Germline V CDR1 and CDR2: SGDLS, YYNGEE. The CDR3: CASSARGYNEQFF. CDR3 nucleotide sequence: TGTGCCAGCAGCGCGCGCGGCTACAATGAGCAGTTCTTC.

The chain combines TRBV7-3 with TRBJ2-7, with 10 positions matching TRBD1. The trim removed 4 bases at V and 4 bases at J, leaving 4 bases unmatched. The CDR3 is 14 residues long. Germline lookup yields CDR1 SGHTA and CDR2 FQGTGA. The CDR3 spells CASSWDRGGYEQYF. The CDR3 nucleotides read TGTGCCAGCAGCTGGGACAGGGGAGGGTACGAGCAGTACTTC.